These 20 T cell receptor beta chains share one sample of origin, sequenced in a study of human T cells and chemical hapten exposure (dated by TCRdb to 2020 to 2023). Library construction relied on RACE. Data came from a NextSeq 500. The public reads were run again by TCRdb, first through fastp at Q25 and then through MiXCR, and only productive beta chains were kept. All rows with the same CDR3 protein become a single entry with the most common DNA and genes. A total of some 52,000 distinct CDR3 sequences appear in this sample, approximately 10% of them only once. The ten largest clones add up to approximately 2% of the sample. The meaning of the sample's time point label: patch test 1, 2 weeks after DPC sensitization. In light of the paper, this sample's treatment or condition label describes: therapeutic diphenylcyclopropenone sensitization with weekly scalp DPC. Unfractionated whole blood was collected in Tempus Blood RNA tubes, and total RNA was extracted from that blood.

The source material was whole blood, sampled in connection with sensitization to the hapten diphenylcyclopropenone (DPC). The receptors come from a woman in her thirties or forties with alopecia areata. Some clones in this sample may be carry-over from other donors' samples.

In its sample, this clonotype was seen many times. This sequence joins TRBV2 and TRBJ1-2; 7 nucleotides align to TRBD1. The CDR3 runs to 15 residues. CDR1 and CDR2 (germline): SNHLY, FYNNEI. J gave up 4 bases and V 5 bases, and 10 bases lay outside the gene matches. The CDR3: CASSLGTVILYGYTF. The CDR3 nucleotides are TGTGCCAGCAGTCTAGGGACAGTCATCCTCTATGGCTACACCTTC.

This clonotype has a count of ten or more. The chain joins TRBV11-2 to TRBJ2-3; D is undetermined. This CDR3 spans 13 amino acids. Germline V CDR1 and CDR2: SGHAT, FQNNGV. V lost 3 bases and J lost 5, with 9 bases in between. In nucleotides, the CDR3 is TGTGCCAGCAGCTTCAGCAATGGAGATACGCAGTATTTT. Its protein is CASSFSNGDTQYF. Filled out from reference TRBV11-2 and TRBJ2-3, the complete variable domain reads EAGVAQSPRYKIIEKRQSVAFWCNPISGHATLYWYQQILGQGPKLLIQFQNNGVVDDSQLPKDRFSAERLKGVDSTLKIQPAKLEDSAVYLCASSFSNGDTQYFGPGTRLTVL.

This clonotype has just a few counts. Here the CDR3 reads CASSLFPYEQYF. The CDR3 DNA follows: TGTGCCAGCAGTTTGTTTCCCTACGAGCAGTACTTC. V gene TRBV28 combines with J gene TRBJ2-7; no clear D gene. Germline CDR1 MDHEN, CDR2 SYDVKM. This CDR3 contains 12 residues. Trimming stripped 3 bases from V and 2 bases from J, with 5 bases between.

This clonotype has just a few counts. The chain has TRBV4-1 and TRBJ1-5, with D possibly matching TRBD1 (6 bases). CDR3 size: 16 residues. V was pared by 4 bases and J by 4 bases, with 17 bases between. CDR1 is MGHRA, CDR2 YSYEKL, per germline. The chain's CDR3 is CASSLYLGRGNQPQHF. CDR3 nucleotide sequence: TGCGCCAGCAGCCTGTACCTGGGCAGGGGAAATCAGCCCCAGCATTTT.

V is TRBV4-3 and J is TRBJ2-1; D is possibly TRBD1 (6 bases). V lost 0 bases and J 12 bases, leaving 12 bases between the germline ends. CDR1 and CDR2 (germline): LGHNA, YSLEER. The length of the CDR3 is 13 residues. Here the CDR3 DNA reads TGCGCCAGCAGCCAAGATCGGGGCAGGGGGCAGTTCTTC. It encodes CASSQDRGRGQFF.

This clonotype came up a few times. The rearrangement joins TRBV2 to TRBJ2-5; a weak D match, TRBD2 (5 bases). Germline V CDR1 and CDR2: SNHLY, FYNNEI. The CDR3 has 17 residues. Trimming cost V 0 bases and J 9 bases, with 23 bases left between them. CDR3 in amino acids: CASSEAWTLYGSDAQYF. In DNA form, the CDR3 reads TGTGCCAGCAGTGAAGCTTGGACTTTATACGGGTCGGATGCCCAGTACTTC.

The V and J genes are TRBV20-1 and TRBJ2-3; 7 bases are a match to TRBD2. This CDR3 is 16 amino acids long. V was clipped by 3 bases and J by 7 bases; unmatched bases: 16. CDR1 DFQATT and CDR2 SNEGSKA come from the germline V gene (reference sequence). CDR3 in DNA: TGCAGTGCTAGCAGCCCTGATGGGGGGAGGGCCCATACGCAGTATTTT. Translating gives CSASSPDGGRAHTQYF.

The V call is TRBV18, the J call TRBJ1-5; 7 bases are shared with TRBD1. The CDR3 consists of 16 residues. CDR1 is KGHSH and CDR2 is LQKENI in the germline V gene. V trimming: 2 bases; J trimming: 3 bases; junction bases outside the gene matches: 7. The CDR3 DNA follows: TGTGCCAGCTCACCAGGTGGGACAGTTCCCAATCAGCCCCAGCATTTT. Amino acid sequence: CASSPGGTVPNQPQHF.

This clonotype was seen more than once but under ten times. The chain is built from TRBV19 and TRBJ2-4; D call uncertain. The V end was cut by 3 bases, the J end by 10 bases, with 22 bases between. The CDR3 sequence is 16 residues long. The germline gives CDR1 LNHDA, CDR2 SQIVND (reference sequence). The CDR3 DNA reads TGTGCCAGTAGTATGGAACTGACATGGGTGAAAGAGATTCAGTACTTC. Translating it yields CASSMELTWVKEIQYF.

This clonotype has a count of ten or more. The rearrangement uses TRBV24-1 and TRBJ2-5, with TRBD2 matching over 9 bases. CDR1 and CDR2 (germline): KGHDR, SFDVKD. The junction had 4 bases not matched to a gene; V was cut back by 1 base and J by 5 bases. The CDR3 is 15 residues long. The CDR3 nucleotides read TGTGCCACCAGTGATTTAAGAGCGGGGGGTGAGACCCAGTACTTC. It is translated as CATSDLRAGGETQYF.

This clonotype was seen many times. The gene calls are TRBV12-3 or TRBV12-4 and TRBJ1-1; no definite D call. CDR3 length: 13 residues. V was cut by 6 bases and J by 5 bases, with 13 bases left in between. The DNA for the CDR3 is TGTGCCAGCAGCACAACCCCGAAGACTGAAGCTTTCTTT. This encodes CASSTTPKTEAFF.

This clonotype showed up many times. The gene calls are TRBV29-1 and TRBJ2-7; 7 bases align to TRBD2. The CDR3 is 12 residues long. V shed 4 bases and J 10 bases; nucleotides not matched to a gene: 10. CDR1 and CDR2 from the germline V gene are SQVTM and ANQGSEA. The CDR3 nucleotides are TGCAGCGTTGGGGACTACGACTGGGATCAGTACTTC. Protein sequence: CSVGDYDWDQYF.

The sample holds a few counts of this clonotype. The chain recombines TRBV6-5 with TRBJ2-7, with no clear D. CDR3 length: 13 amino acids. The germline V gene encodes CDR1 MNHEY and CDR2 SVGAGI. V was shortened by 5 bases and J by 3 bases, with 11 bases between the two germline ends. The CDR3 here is CASSLTHSYEQYF. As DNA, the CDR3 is TGTGCCAGCAGTCTAACCCATAGCTACGAGCAGTACTTC.

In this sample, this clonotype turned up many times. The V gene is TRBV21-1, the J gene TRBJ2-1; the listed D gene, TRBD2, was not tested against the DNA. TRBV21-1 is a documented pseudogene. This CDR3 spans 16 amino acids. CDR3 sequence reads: CASSKGRERFYNEQFF. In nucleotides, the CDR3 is TGTGCCAGCAGCAAAGGGCGGGAAAGATTCTACAATGAGCAGTTCTTC.

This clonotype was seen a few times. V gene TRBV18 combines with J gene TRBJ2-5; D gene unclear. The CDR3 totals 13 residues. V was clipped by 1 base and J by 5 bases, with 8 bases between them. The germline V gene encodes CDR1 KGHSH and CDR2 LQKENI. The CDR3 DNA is TGTGCCAGCTCACCACTTGAGGAGGAGACCCAGTACTTC. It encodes CASSPLEEETQYF.

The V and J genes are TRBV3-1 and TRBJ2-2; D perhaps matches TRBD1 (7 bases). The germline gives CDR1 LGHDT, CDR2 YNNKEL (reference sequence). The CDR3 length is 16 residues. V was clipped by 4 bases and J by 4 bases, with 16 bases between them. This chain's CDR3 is CASSLPQGGGTGELFF. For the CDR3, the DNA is TGTGCCAGCAGCCTCCCCCAGGGGGGAGGCACCGGGGAGCTGTTTTTT.

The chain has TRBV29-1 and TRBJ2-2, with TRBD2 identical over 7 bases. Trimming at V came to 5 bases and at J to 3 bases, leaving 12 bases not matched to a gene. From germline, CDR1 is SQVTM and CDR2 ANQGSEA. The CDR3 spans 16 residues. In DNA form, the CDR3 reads TGCAGCGTTCCACGGGAGGCTAGCAGTTACACCGGGGAGCTGTTTTTT. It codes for CSVPREASSYTGELFF.

CDR3 sequence reads: CASSPTGGTVLYEQYF. The CDR3 DNA sequence: TGTGCCAGCTCACCCACGGGGGGGACAGTCTTATACGAGCAGTACTTC. The chain links TRBV18 to TRBJ2-7, with D possibly matching TRBD2 (8 bases). The CDR3 runs 16 residues. The germline gives CDR1 KGHSH, CDR2 LQKENI. Trimming stripped 3 bases from V and 4 bases from J, with 19 bases between.

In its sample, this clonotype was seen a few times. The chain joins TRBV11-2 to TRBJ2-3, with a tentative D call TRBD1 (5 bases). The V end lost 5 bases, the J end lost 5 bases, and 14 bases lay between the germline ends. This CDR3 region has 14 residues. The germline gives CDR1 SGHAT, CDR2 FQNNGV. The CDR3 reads CASSGTGLVDTQYF. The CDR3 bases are TGTGCCAGCAGCGGCACAGGTCTCGTAGATACGCAGTATTTT.

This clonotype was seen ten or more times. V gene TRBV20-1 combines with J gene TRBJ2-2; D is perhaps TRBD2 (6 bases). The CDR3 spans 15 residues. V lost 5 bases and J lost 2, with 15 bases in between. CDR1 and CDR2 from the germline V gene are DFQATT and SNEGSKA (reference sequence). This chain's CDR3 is CSARRAGLNTGELFF. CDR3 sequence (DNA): TGCAGTGCTCGCAGGGCGGGACTTAACACCGGGGAGCTGTTTTTT.